A selection of T cell receptor beta chains follows, all from one sample in a study of T cell repertoires in cytomegalovirus infection. These receptors are not linked to any known antigen. TCRdb reprocessed the reads with MiXCR, giving one entry per CDR3 protein. The sample carries about 360,000 distinct CDR3 sequences, approximately 35% recorded once. This material consisted of cultured PBMCs, taken from culture after CMV antigen stimulation. The receptors originated from a human donor in good health (CMV status not recorded). Some clones in this sample may be carry-over from other donors' samples. CDR3s include the opening cysteine and the closing phenylalanine or tryptophan. The order of the fields is clone size, V gene, J gene, D gene, CDR3 DNA, CDR3 protein. D genes are given only for firm matches. Size is stated for part of the rows, as once, few or many counts, or as a class when the clone is expanded.

abundance: .; v_gene: TRBV6-1; j_gene: TRBJ2-6; d_gene: .; CDR3nt: TGTGCCAGCAGTGCCCTAACGCGCTCTGGGGCCAACGTCCTGACTTTC; CDR3aa: CASSALTRSGANVLTF
abundance: few; v_gene: TRBV7-6; j_gene: TRBJ2-1; d_gene: TRBD2; CDR3nt: TGTGCCAGCAGCTTCGGGGGGGGACTAGTCCACAATGAGCAGTTCTTC; CDR3aa: CASSFGGGLVHNEQFF
abundance: once; v_gene: TRBV30; j_gene: TRBJ2-3; d_gene: TRBD1; CDR3nt: TGTGCCTGGAGTGTGTCTGGACAGGGGGGAGATACGCAGTATTTT; CDR3aa: CAWSVSGQGGDTQYF
abundance: .; v_gene: TRBV6-5; j_gene: TRBJ2-3; d_gene: TRBD2; CDR3nt: TGTGCCAGCAGTTACTCGCCAGCGGGAGGGGAAGATACGCAGTATTTT; CDR3aa: CASSYSPAGGEDTQYF
abundance: .; v_gene: TRBV19; j_gene: TRBJ2-5; d_gene: .; CDR3nt: TGTGCCAGTAGTGTCACAGGGTTGTCGGAGACCCAGTACTTC; CDR3aa: CASSVTGLSETQYF
abundance: .; v_gene: TRBV5-4; j_gene: TRBJ2-2; d_gene: .; CDR3nt: TGTGCCAGCAGCTTGGACCAGGGGAACACCGGGGAGCTGTTTTTT; CDR3aa: CASSLDQGNTGELFF
abundance: .; v_gene: TRBV28; j_gene: TRBJ1-1; d_gene: .; CDR3nt: TGTGCCAGCAGGGGCACTTCACCTAAAGCTTTCTTT; CDR3aa: CASRGTSPKAFF
abundance: few; v_gene: TRBV7-7; j_gene: TRBJ2-5; d_gene: TRBD1; CDR3nt: TGTGCCAGCAGCACGGACAGGGGGGAGACCCAGTACTTC; CDR3aa: CASSTDRGETQYF
abundance: many; v_gene: TRBV7-2; j_gene: TRBJ1-5; d_gene: .; CDR3nt: TGTGCCAGCTCCTTCCGGGGGGAGCGCAATCAGCCCCAGCATTTT; CDR3aa: CASSFRGERNQPQHF
abundance: once; v_gene: TRBV28; j_gene: TRBJ2-5; d_gene: .; CDR3nt: TGTGCCAGCAGTGCTCGGGGTTCCCAAGAGACCCAGTACTTC; CDR3aa: CASSARGSQETQYF
abundance: .; v_gene: TRBV10-2; j_gene: TRBJ2-5; d_gene: TRBD2; CDR3nt: TGCGCCAGCATGGTAGCGGGAGTAGAGACCCAGTACTTC; CDR3aa: CASMVAGVETQYF
abundance: few; v_gene: TRBV10-2; j_gene: TRBJ2-2; d_gene: .; CDR3nt: TGCGCCAGCAGAAGTACAGGTTCTGCCGGGGAGCTGTTTTTT; CDR3aa: CASRSTGSAGELFF
abundance: .; v_gene: TRBV20-1; j_gene: TRBJ2-1; d_gene: .; CDR3nt: TGCAGTGCTCACCCGAAAAGCTCCTACAATGAGCAGTTCTTC; CDR3aa: CSAHPKSSYNEQFF
abundance: .; v_gene: TRBV19; j_gene: TRBJ2-3; d_gene: TRBD1; CDR3nt: TGTGCCACCGCGGACAGGGGGCGCGGGGATACGCAGTATTTT; CDR3aa: CATADRGRGDTQYF
abundance: .; v_gene: TRBV19; j_gene: TRBJ2-1; d_gene: .; CDR3nt: TGTGCCAGTACCCTAGGGCAGATCTCCTACAATGAGCAGTTCTTC; CDR3aa: CASTLGQISYNEQFF
abundance: .; v_gene: TRBV29-1; j_gene: TRBJ2-1; d_gene: .; CDR3nt: TGCAGCGTTGGGGGTCTCTCCCTTTACAATGAGCAGTTCTTC; CDR3aa: CSVGGLSLYNEQFF
abundance: many; v_gene: TRBV12-3/TRBV12-4; j_gene: TRBJ1-2; d_gene: .; CDR3nt: TGTGCCAGCAGACGGGACAAGAACTATGGCTACACCTTC; CDR3aa: CASRRDKNYGYTF
abundance: many; v_gene: TRBV12-3/TRBV12-4; j_gene: TRBJ1-5; d_gene: .; CDR3nt: TGTGCCAGCAGTGTACAGGGTATGACCAATCAGCCCCAGCATTTT; CDR3aa: CASSVQGMTNQPQHF
abundance: few; v_gene: TRBV7-9; j_gene: TRBJ2-5; d_gene: .; CDR3nt: TGTGCCAGCAGCTTGACTCAGGGTGGAGAGACCCAGTACTTC; CDR3aa: CASSLTQGGETQYF
abundance: few; v_gene: TRBV5-6; j_gene: TRBJ2-1; d_gene: TRBD2; CDR3nt: TGTGCCAGCAGCAATATTAGACTAGCGGGAGGAGGACCCGTGAACAATGAGCAGTTCTTC; CDR3aa: CASSNIRLAGGGPVNNEQFF
abundance: .; v_gene: TRBV5-1; j_gene: TRBJ2-2; d_gene: .; CDR3nt: TGCGCCAGCAGCTTGAGGACAATGAACACCGGGGAGCTGTTTTTT; CDR3aa: CASSLRTMNTGELFF
abundance: few; v_gene: TRBV7-8; j_gene: TRBJ1-4; d_gene: .; CDR3nt: TGTGCCAGCAGCACCCGCAGGGAACCCGAAAAACTGTTTTTT; CDR3aa: CASSTRREPEKLFF
abundance: many; v_gene: TRBV7-9; j_gene: TRBJ2-5; d_gene: .; CDR3nt: TGTGCCAGCAGCTTATACAGGGATCAAGAGACCCAGTACTTC; CDR3aa: CASSLYRDQETQYF